What follows is one T cell receptor beta chain and its context. V dropped 4 bases and J dropped 0 bases, with 17 bases sitting between them. This CDR3 region has 18 residues. Germline V lookup: CDR1 SGHRS, CDR2 YFSETQ. The data derive from a study of T cell responses to AZD1222 COVID-19 vaccine. Sequencing used immunoSEQ multiplex PCR; TCRdb keeps in-frame clones, though not all of them. The data contain 95,000 to 150,000 clones, about 90% of them singletons. This sequence was found in an adult who received the AZD1222 COVID-19 vaccine. This chain links TRBV5-1 with TRBJ2-6, with TRBD2 as a possible D gene (6 bases). The sequencing here drew on peripheral blood, taken 28 days after the second AZD1222 dose. Here the CDR3 DNA reads TGCGCCAGCAGCCCTGGAGGGAGTACTCACTCTGGGGCCAACGTCCTGACTTTC. It yields the protein CASSPGGSTHSGANVLTF.